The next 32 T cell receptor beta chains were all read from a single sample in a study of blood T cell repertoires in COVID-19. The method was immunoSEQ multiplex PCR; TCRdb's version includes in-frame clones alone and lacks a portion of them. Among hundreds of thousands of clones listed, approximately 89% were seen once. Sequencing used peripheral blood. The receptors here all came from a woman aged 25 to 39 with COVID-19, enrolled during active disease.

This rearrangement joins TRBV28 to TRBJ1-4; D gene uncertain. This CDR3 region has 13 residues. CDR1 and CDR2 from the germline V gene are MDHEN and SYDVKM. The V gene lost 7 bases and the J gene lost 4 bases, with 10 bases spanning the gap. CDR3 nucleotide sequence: TGTGCCAGCATCAACAGTGATAATGAAAAACTGTTTTTT. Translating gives CASINSDNEKLFF.

As DNA, the CDR3 is TGTGCCAGCAGTGTCCGGGAGGGAGTGACTAATGAAAAACTGTTTTTT. It encodes CASSVREGVTNEKLFF. The chain couples TRBV6-1 to TRBJ1-4; no reliable D call. Trimming cost V 4 bases and J 2 bases, with 14 bases left between them. Germline CDR1 MNHNS, CDR2 SASEGT. The CDR3 contains 16 residues.

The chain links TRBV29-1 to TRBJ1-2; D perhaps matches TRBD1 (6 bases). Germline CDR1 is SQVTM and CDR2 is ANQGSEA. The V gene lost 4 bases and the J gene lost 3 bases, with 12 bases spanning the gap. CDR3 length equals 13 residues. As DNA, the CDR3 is TGCAGCGTTGTGGTTAACAGGGACTATGGCTACACCTTC. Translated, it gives CSVVVNRDYGYTF.

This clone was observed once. The CDR3 DNA follows: TGTGCCAGCGGTCCCCGGGGGGATGAGCAGTTCTTC. The encoded protein is CASGPRGDEQFF. V and J are TRBV12-3 or TRBV12-4 and TRBJ2-1, with 7 bases fitting TRBD2. Trimming cost V 8 bases and J 8 bases; bases outside gene matches: 6. The CDR3 is 12 residues long.

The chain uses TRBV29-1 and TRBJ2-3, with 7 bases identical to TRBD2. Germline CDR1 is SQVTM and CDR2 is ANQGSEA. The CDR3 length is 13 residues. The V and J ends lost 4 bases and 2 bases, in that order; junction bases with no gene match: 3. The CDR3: CSVASGTTDTQYF. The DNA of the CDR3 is TGCAGCGTTGCCAGCGGGACCACAGATACGCAGTATTTT.

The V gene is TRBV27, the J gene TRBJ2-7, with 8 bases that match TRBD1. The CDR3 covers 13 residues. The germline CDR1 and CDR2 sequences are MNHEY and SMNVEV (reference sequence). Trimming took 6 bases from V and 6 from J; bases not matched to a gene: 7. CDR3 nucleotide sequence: TGTGCCAGCAGGAACAGGGGGTCCAGCGAGCAGTACTTC. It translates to CASRNRGSSEQYF.

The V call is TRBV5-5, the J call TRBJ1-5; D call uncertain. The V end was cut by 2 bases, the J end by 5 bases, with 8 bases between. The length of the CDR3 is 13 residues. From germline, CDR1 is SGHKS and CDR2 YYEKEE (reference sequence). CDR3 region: CASSFSGDQPQHF. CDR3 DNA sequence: TGTGCCAGCAGCTTTTCCGGGGATCAGCCCCAGCATTTT.

This chain's CDR3 is CASSLGGTGGFGYTF. CDR3 in DNA: TGTGCCAGCAGCTTGGGAGGGACAGGGGGCTTTGGCTACACCTTC. The chain joins TRBV5-6 to TRBJ1-2; 12 bases match TRBD1. V dropped 0 bases and J dropped 7; count of bases not matched to a gene: 4. Germline CDR1 is SGHDT and CDR2 is YYEEEE. This CDR3 comprises 15 residues.

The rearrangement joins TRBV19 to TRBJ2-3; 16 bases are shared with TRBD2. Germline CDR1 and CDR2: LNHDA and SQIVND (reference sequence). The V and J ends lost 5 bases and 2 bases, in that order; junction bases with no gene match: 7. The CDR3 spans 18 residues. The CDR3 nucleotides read TGTGCCAGTAGTTCCGGGACTAGCGGGAGGGATCCCACAGATACGCAGTATTTT. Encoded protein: CASSSGTSGRDPTDTQYF.

The DNA of the CDR3 is TGTGCCAGCAGCCAAAAGCGGGGGGCCGTTTCCTACGAGCAGTACTTC. Its protein is CASSQKRGAVSYEQYF. V usage is TRBV5-6 and J usage is TRBJ2-7; TRBD2 agrees at 9 bases. CDR3 size: 16 residues. Germline trimming cut 4 bases from V and 1 base from J; bases unmatched to any gene: 9. Germline V lookup: CDR1 SGHDT, CDR2 YYEEEE.

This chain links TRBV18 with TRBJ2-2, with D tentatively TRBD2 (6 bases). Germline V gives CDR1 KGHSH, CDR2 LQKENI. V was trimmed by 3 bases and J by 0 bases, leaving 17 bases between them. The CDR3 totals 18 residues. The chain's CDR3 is CASSPLGPAGSNTGELFF. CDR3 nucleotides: TGTGCCAGCTCACCGCTGGGTCCCGCGGGATCGAACACCGGGGAGCTGTTTTTT.

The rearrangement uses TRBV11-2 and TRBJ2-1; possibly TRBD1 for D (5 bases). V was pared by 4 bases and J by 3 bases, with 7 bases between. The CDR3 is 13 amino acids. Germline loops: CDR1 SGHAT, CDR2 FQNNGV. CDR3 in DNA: TGTGCCAGCAGCTCCCAGGGCTACAATGAGCAGTTCTTC. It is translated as CASSSQGYNEQFF.

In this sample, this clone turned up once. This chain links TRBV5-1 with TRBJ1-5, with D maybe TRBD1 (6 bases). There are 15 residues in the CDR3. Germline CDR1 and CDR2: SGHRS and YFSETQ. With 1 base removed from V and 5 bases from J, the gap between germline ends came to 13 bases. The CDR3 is CASSLKTDSHQPQHF. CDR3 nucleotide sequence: TGCGCCAGCAGCTTGAAGACGGACAGTCATCAGCCCCAGCATTTT. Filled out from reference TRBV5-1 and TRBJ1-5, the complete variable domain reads KAGVTQTPRYLIKTRGQQVTLSCSPISGHRSVSWYQQTPGQGLQFLFEYFSETQRNKGNFPGRFSGRQFSNSRSEMNVSTLELGDSALYLCASSLKTDSHQPQHFGDGTRLSIL.

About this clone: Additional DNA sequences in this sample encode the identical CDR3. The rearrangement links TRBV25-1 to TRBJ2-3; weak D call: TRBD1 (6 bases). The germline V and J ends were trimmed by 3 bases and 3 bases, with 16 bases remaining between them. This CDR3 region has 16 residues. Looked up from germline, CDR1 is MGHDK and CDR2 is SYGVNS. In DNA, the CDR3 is TGTGCCAGCAGTGACCCTCACAGGGAACGGACAGATACGCAGTATTTT. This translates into CASSDPHRERTDTQYF. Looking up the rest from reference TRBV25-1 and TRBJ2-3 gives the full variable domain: EADIYQTPRYLVIGTGKKITLECSQTMGHDKMYWYQQDPGMELHLIHYSYGVNSTEKGDLSSESTVSRIRTEHFPLTLESARPSHTSQYLCASSDPHRERTDTQYFGPGTRLTVL.

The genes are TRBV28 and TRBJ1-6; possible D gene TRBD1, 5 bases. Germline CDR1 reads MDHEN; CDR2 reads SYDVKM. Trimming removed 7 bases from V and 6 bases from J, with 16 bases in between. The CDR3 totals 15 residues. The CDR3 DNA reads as TGTGCCAGCACCACAGGTGGGGGGGTTAATTCACCCCTCCACTTT. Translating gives CASTTGGGVNSPLHF.

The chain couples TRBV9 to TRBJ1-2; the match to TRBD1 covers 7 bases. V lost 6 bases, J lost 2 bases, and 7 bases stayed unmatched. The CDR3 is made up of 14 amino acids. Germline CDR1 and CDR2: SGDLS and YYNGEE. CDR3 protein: CASTPGQLNYGYTF. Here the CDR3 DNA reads TGTGCCAGCACCCCGGGACAGTTAAACTATGGCTACACCTTC.

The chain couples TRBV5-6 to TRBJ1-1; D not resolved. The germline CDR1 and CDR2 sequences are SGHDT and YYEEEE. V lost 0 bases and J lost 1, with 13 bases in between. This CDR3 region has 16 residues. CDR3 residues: CASSLALGVRNTEAFF. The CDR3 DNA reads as TGTGCCAGCAGCTTGGCCTTGGGCGTTCGGAACACTGAAGCTTTCTTT.

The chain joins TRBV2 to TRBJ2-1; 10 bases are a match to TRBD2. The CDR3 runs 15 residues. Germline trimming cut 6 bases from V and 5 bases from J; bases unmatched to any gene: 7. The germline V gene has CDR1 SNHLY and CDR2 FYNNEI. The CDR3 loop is CASRGGLAGDNEQFF. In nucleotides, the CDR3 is TGTGCCAGCAGGGGGGGGCTAGCGGGAGACAATGAGCAGTTCTTC.

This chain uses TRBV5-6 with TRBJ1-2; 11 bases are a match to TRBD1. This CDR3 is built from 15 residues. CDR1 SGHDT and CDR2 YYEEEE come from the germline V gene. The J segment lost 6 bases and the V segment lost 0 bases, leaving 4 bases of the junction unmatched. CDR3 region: CASSLVGQGANGYTF. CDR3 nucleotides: TGTGCCAGCAGCTTGGTCGGACAGGGGGCAAATGGCTACACCTTC.

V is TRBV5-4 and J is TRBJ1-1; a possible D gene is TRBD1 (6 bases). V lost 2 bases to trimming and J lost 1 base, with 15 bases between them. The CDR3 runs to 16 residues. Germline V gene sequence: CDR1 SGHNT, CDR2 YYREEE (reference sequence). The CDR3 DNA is TGTGCCAGCAGCTTTCTCGGGGGGGCGACGAACACTGAAGCTTTCTTT. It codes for CASSFLGGATNTEAFF.

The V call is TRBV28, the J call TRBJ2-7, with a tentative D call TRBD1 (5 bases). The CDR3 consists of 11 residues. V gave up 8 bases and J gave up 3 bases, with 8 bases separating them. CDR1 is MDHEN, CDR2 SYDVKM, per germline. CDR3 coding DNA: TGTGCCAGCGACAGCCACTACGAGCAGTACTTC. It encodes CASDSHYEQYF. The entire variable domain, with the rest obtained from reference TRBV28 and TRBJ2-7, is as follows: DVKVTQSSRYLVKRTGEKVFLECVQDMDHENMFWYRQDPGLGLRLIYFSYDVKMKEKGDIPEGYSVSREKKERFSLILESASTNQTSMYLCASDSHYEQYFGPGTRLTVT.

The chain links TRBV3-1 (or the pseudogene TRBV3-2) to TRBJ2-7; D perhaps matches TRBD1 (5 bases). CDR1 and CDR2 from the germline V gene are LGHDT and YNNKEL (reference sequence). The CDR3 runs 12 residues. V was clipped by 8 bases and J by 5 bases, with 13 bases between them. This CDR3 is CASRKEGDEQYF. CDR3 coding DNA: TGTGCCAGCCGAAAGGAAGGGGACGAGCAGTACTTC.

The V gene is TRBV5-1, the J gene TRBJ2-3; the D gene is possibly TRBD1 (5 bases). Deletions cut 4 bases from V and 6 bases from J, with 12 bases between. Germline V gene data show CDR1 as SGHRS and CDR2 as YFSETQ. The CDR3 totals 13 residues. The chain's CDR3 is CASSPEYRDTQYF. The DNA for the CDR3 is TGCGCCAGCAGCCCGGAGTACAGGGATACGCAGTATTTT. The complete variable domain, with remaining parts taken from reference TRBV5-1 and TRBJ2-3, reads KAGVTQTPRYLIKTRGQQVTLSCSPISGHRSVSWYQQTPGQGLQFLFEYFSETQRNKGNFPGRFSGRQFSNSRSEMNVSTLELGDSALYLCASSPEYRDTQYFGPGTRLTVL.

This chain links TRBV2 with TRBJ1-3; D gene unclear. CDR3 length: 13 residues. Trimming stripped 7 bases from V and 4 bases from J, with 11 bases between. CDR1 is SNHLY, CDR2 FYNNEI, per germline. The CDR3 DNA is TGTGCCAGCATGAGGGATCCGGGAAACACCATATATTTT. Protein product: CASMRDPGNTIYF.

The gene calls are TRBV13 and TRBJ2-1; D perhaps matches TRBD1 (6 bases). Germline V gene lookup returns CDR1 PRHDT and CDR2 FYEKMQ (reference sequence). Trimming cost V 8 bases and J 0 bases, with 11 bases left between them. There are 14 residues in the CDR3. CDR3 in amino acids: CASQRDISYNEQFF. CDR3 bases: TGTGCCAGCCAACGGGACATCTCCTACAATGAGCAGTTCTTC.

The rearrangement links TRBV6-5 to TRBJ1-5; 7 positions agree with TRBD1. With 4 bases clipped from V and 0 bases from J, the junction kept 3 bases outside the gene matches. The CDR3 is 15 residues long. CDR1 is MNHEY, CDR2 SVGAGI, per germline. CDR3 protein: CASSLYRGSNQPQHF. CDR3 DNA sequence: TGTGCCAGCAGTTTATACAGGGGTAGCAATCAGCCCCAGCATTTT.

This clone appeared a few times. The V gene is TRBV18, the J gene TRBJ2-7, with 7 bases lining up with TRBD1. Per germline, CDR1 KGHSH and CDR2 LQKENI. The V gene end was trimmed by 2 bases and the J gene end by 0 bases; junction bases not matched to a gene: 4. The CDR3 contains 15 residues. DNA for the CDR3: TGTGCCAGCTCACCAGCCCGGGACAGCTCCTACGAGCAGTACTTC. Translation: CASSPARDSSYEQYF.

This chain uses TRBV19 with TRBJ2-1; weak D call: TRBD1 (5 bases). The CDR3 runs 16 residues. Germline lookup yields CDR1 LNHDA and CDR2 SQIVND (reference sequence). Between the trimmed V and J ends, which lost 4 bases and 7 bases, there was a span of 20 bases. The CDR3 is CASSTLLKGSGNEQFF. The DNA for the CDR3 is TGTGCCAGTAGTACCCTCCTTAAGGGGTCTGGTAATGAGCAGTTCTTC.

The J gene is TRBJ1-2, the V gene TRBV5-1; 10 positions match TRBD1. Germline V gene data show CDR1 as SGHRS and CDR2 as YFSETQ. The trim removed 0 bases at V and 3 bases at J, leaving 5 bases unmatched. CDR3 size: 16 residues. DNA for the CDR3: TGCGCCAGCAGCTTGGGACAGGGGGCGAATTACTATGGCTACACCTTC. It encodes CASSLGQGANYYGYTF.

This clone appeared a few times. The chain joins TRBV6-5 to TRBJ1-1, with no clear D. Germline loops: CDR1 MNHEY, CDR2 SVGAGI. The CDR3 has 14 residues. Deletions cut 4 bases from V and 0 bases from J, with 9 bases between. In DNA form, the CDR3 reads TGTGCCAGCAGTTCTATCGCTCTGAACACTGAAGCTTTCTTT. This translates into CASSSIALNTEAFF.

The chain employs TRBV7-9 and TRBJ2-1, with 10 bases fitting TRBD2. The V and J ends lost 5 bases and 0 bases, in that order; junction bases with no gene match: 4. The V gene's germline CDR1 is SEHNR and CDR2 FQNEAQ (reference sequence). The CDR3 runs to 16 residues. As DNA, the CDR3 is TGTGCCAGCAGCCCCCAGCGGGGGGGCTCCTACAATGAGCAGTTCTTC. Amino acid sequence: CASSPQRGGSYNEQFF.

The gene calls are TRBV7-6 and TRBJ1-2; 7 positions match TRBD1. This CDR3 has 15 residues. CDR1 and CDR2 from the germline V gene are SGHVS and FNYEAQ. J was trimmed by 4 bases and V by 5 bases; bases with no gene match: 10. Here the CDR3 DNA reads TGTGCCAGCAGCCGACAGGGTAGGCAGGTCTATGGCTACACCTTC. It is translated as CASSRQGRQVYGYTF.